These T cell receptor beta chains were read from a single sample in a study of pediatric ulcerative colitis. This table comes from immunoSEQ multiplex PCR, and its TCRdb copy is limited to in-frame clones, with some not included. The sample carries approximately 13,000 clones, roughly 80% recorded once. The sample consisted of gut tissue. The receptors were gathered from a boy between 5 and 17 years old who was a control in a study of pediatric ulcerative colitis. Each CDR3 is given with its conserved first and last residue. Each record gives: D gene, J gene, clone size, V gene, CDR3 protein, CDR3 DNA. D genes are given only for firm matches. Expanded clones get a size class; other rows say once, few or many, or leave the size out.

-,TRBJ2-7,once,TRBV6-5,CASSYSRGFYEQYF,TGTGCCAGCAGTTACTCCAGGGGCTTCTACGAGCAGTACTTC
TRBD1,TRBJ1-2,-,TRBV19,CASVTGGYGYTF,TGTGCCAGTGTTACAGGGGGCTATGGCTACACCTTC
-,TRBJ2-7,-,TRBV5-1,CASSLAGAGAYEQYF,TGCGCCAGCAGCTTGGCTGGGGCAGGGGCCTACGAGCAGTACTTC
-,TRBJ2-3,-,TRBV18,CASSPQQGGTDTQYF,TGTGCCAGCTCACCCCAGCAGGGGGGGACAGATACGCAGTATTTT
-,TRBJ2-7,few,TRBV9,CASSVGVGMPEQYF,TGTGCCAGCAGCGTAGGCGTCGGGATGCCCGAGCAGTACTTC
-,TRBJ2-1,-,TRBV19,CASRESGRGSYNEQFF,TGTGCCAGTAGAGAGTCTGGCCGGGGCTCCTACAATGAGCAGTTCTTC
-,TRBJ1-1,-,TRBV11-2,CASSLEGTYTEAFF,TGTGCCAGCAGCTTAGAGGGCACCTACACTGAAGCTTTCTTT
-,TRBJ1-2,-,TRBV6-1,CASGRGPNYGYTF,TGTGCCAGCGGCCGGGGACCTAACTATGGCTACACCTTC
-,TRBJ1-2,few,TRBV5-1,CASSLEAANYGYTF,TGCGCCAGCAGCTTGGAGGCTGCTAACTATGGCTACACCTTC
TRBD2,TRBJ2-7,-,TRBV27,CASSLLLAGGIAYEQYF,TGTGCCAGCAGTTTGCTGCTAGCGGGAGGAATCGCCTACGAGCAGTACTTC
TRBD2,TRBJ2-1,-,TRBV11-3,CASSLDWAGGMPNEQFF,TGTGCCAGCAGCTTAGATTGGGCGGGAGGGATGCCCAATGAGCAGTTCTTC
-,TRBJ2-2,few,TRBV19,CASSRRSVRDTGELFF,TGTGCCAGTAGCCGACGGAGTGTACGGGACACCGGGGAGCTGTTTTTT
TRBD1,TRBJ2-7,-,TRBV27,CASSKEPPRQGEGEQYF,TGTGCCAGCAGTAAAGAACCCCCGCGACAGGGAGAAGGGGAGCAGTACTTC
TRBD2,TRBJ2-3,-,TRBV7-2,CASSSIGTSGRTDTQYF,TGTGCCAGCAGCTCGATTGGGACTAGCGGACGCACAGATACGCAGTATTTT
-,TRBJ1-1,-,TRBV7-8,CASSLGSRGRDTEAFF,TGTGCCAGCAGCTTAGGATCACGGGGTCGGGACACTGAAGCTTTCTTT
TRBD2,TRBJ2-1,-,TRBV2,CASSETSDNEQFF,TGTGCCAGCAGTGAGACTAGCGACAATGAGCAGTTCTTC
-,TRBJ2-3,-,TRBV13,CASSFQGSDTQYF,TGTGCCAGCAGCTTCCAGGGCTCGGATACGCAGTATTTT
TRBD1,TRBJ2-3,-,TRBV10-3,CAITDRDRGTDTQYF,TGTGCCATCACTGACCGGGACAGGGGAACAGATACGCAGTATTTT
-,TRBJ2-1,few,TRBV5-1,CASSLDQNNEQFF,TGCGCCAGCAGCTTGGACCAAAACAATGAGCAGTTCTTC
-,TRBJ2-2,-,TRBV19,CASNRQANTGELFF,TGTGCCAGTAATAGGCAGGCGAACACCGGGGAGCTGTTTTTT
TRBD1,TRBJ1-2,-,TRBV5-5,CASSPQGTGAGYTF,TGTGCCAGCAGCCCACAGGGGACAGGGGCCGGCTACACCTTC
TRBD1,TRBJ1-5,-,TRBV28,CASSPDRGPNQPQHF,TGTGCCAGCAGTCCCGACAGGGGGCCCAATCAGCCCCAGCATTTT
-,TRBJ2-7,-,TRBV5-4,CASSPGRGPSYEQYF,TGTGCCAGCAGCCCCGGCAGAGGGCCCTCCTACGAGCAGTACTTC
-,TRBJ2-6,-,TRBV4-2,CASSQEPTSGANVLTF,TGTGCCAGCAGCCAAGAACCGACCTCTGGGGCCAACGTCCTGACTTTC
TRBD1,TRBJ1-5,once,TRBV27,CASSLRTGKNSNQPQHF,TGTGCCAGCAGTCTACGGACAGGAAAAAATAGCAATCAGCCCCAGCATTTT
TRBD2,TRBJ2-3,-,TRBV6-4,CASSEGREYSDTQYF,TGTGCCAGCAGTGAGGGGCGGGAGTACTCAGATACGCAGTATTTT
TRBD1,TRBJ1-4,once,TRBV5-6,CASSLAGTGGEKLFF,TGTGCCAGCAGCTTGGCCGGGACAGGGGGTGAAAAACTGTTTTTT
TRBD2,TRBJ2-1,-,TRBV9,CASSARTSPNNEQFF,TGTGCCAGCAGCGCGAGGACTAGCCCGAACAATGAGCAGTTCTTC
TRBD2,TRBJ2-3,few,TRBV5-1,CASSEAGVSTDTQYF,TGCGCCAGCAGCGAGGCGGGAGTATCTACAGATACGCAGTATTTT
TRBD1,TRBJ2-1,-,TRBV6-1,CASSKDRASFTIYNEQFF,TGTGCCAGCAGTAAAGACAGGGCCTCCTTCACTATCTACAATGAGCAGTTCTTC
-,TRBJ1-5,-,TRBV5-8,CASSLKGRPQHF,TGTGCCAGCAGCTTGAAAGGGCGGCCCCAGCATTTT
-,TRBJ2-5,-,TRBV7-8,CASSSAGPETQYF,TGTGCCAGCAGCTCAGCAGGTCCGGAGACCCAGTACTTC
-,TRBJ2-1,-,TRBV2,CASRTLAGRAGPKQFF,TGTGCCAGCCGAACTCTGGCTGGTAGGGCAGGCCCCAAGCAGTTCTTC
TRBD2,TRBJ2-2,-,TRBV19,CASVFRGLAGAGGELFF,TGTGCCAGTGTATTCAGAGGGCTAGCGGGAGCGGGCGGGGAGCTGTTTTTT
-,TRBJ2-3,-,TRBV9,CASSSQTGFTDTQYF,TGTGCCAGCAGCTCCCAGACAGGCTTCACAGATACGCAGTATTTT
TRBD1,TRBJ1-2,-,TRBV7-8,CASSLGGQGYYGYTF,TGTGCCAGCAGCTTAGGCGGACAGGGATACTATGGCTACACCTTC
-,TRBJ2-2,-,TRBV11-3,CASSLAGRSGTGELFF,TGTGCCAGCAGCTTAGCGGGCCGGTCGGGGACCGGGGAGCTGTTTTTT
TRBD2,TRBJ2-1,-,TRBV7-2,CASSSLGLAGHNEQFF,TGTGCCAGCAGCTCCCTCGGACTAGCGGGACACAATGAGCAGTTCTTC